The rows below give T cell receptor beta chains drawn from one sample of a study of blood T cell repertoires in COVID-19. TCRdb's table, derived via immunoSEQ multiplex PCR, lists solely in-frame clones and lacks some. The sample shows approximately 25,000 clones, 82% of them seen only once. Sample: peripheral blood. Every receptor here comes from a human donor in a cohort sampled during active COVID-19. Each CDR3 is given with its conserved first and last residue. Fields, in order: CDR3 length, clone size, V gene, D gene, J gene, CDR3 DNA, CDR3 protein. A D gene is named only where the DNA matches it firmly. A clone size is listed for some rows: how often the clone was seen (once, few, many), or a class if it is expanded.

>19|once|TRBV6-2/TRBV6-3|-|TRBJ2-6
TGTGCCAGCAGCCAGGGACAACTGGGTATAATATCTGGGGCCAACGTCCTGACTTTC
CASSQGQLGIISGANVLTF
>12|-|TRBV29-1|TRBD2|TRBJ2-7
TGCAGCGTTGAAGGGACTAGCTACGAGCAGTACTTC
CSVEGTSYEQYF
>12|-|TRBV9|TRBD1|TRBJ1-2
TGTGCCAGCAGCGTCCACAGGGGTGGCTACACCTTC
CASSVHRGGYTF
>14|-|TRBV4-1|-|TRBJ1-1
TGCGCCAGCAGCCAAATTGGGCCGGGAGAAGAAGCTTTCTTT
CASSQIGPGEEAFF
>14|-|TRBV6-2/TRBV6-3|-|TRBJ2-7
TGTGCCAGCAGTTACTCGATTGCGGGCTACGAGCAGTACTTC
CASSYSIAGYEQYF
>15|-|TRBV9|TRBD2|TRBJ2-5
TGTGCCAGCAGCGTAGAAGCGGGGAGACAAGAGACCCAGTACTTC
CASSVEAGRQETQYF
>14|-|TRBV7-9|-|TRBJ1-1
TGTGCCAGCAGTCTTGAGGCACCCAACACTGAAGCTTTCTTT
CASSLEAPNTEAFF
>15|few|TRBV27|-|TRBJ1-6
TGTGCCAGCAGTCACAACAGGGTCTTGAATTCACCCCTCCACTTT
CASSHNRVLNSPLHF
>17|-|TRBV28|TRBD1|TRBJ1-4
TGTGCCAGCAGTTTTTTCGACAGGGATGCAACTAATGAAAAACTGTTTTTT
CASSFFDRDATNEKLFF
>12|-|TRBV18|-|TRBJ2-7
TGTGCCAGCTCATTACAGGGCTACGAGCAGTACTTC
CASSLQGYEQYF
>15|-|TRBV7-9|-|TRBJ1-2
TGTGCCAGCAGTTTCAACAGGGAGTCTAACTATGGCTACACCTTC
CASSFNRESNYGYTF
>14|-|TRBV27|-|TRBJ1-5
TGTGCCAGCAGTTTGAGGGAGAGCAATCAGCCCCAGCATTTT
CASSLRESNQPQHF
>13|-|TRBV12-3/TRBV12-4|TRBD1|TRBJ2-7
TGTGCCAGCAGTCCCGGGACAGGGGGCCAGCAGTACTTC
CASSPGTGGQQYF
>16|medium-sized|TRBV7-2|-|TRBJ1-2
TGTGCCAGCAGCAGGGGACTTACATTTTCTAACTATGGCTACACCTTC
CASSRGLTFSNYGYTF
>14|-|TRBV2|TRBD1|TRBJ2-7
TGTGCCAGCGGGGACAGGGGAGTCTCTTACGAGCAGTACTTC
CASGDRGVSYEQYF
>13|-|TRBV6-2/TRBV6-3|-|TRBJ2-5
TGTGCCAGCAGTTACCGGCGGAGAGAGACCCAGTACTTC
CASSYRRRETQYF
>15|-|TRBV2|TRBD1|TRBJ2-5
TGTGCCAGCAGCGACCCGGGGACAGATCAAGAGACCCAGTACTTC
CASSDPGTDQETQYF